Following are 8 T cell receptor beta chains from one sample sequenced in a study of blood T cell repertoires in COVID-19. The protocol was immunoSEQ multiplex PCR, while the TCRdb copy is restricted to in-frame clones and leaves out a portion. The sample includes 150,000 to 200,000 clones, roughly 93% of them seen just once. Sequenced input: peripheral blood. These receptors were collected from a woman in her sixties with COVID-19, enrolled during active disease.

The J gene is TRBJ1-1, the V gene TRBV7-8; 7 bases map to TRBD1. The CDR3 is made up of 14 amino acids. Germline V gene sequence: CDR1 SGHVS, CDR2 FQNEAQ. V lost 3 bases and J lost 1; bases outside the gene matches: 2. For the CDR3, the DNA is TGTGCCAGCAGCTTCCGGACAGGGAACACTGAAGCTTTCTTT. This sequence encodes CASSFRTGNTEAFF.

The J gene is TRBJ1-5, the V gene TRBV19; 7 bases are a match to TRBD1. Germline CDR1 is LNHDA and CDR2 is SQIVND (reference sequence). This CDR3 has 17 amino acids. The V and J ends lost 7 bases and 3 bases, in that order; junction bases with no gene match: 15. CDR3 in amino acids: CASNPTRTGAFNQPQHF. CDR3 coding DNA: TGTGCCAGTAACCCCACCAGAACAGGGGCCTTCAATCAGCCCCAGCATTTT.

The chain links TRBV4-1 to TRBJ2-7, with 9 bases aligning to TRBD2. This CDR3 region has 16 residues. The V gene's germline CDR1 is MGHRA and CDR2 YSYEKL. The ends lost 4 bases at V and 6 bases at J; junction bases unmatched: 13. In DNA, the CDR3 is TGCGCCAGCAGCCTAAGGAGCCTAGCGGGACCTCTCGAGCAGTACTTC. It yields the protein CASSLRSLAGPLEQYF.

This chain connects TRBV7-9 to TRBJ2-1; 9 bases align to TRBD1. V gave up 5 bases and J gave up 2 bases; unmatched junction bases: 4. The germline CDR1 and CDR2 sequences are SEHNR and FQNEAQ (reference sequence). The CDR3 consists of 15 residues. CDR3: CASSGRQGAYNEQFF. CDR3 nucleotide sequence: TGTGCCAGCAGCGGACGACAGGGGGCCTACAATGAGCAGTTCTTC.

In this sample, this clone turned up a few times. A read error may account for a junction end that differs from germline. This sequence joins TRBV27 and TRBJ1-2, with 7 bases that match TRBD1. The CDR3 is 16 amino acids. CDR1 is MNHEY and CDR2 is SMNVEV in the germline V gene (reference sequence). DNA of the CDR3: TGTGCCAGCAGTGTATCCGGGACAGTAGCTAACTATGGCTACACCTTC. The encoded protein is CASSVSGTVANYGYTF.

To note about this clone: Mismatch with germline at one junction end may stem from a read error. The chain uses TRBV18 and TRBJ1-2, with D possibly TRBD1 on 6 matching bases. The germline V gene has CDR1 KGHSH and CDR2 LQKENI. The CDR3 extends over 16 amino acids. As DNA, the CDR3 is TGTGCCAGCTCCCCTGGGACACTTACTGGTGGCTATGGCTACACCTTT. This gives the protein CASSPGTLTGGYGYTF.

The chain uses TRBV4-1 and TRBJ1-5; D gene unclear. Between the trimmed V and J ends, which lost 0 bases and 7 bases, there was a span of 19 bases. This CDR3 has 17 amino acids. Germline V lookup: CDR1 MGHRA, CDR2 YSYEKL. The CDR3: CASSQDLGPAPGQPQHF. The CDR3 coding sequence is TGCGCCAGCAGCCAAGATCTCGGGCCGGCCCCGGGGCAGCCCCAGCATTTT.

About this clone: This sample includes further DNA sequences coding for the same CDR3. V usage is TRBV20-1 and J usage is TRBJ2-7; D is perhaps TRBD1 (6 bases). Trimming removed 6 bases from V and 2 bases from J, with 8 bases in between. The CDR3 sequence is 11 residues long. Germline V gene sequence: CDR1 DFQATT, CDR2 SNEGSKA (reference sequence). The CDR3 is CSARTAYEQYF. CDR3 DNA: TGCAGTGCCAGGACAGCCTACGAGCAGTACTTC.